Detailed here is one TCR beta chain. What this receptor recognizes is not known. Nothing much larger sits one base from this clone, and base qualities are not available. Libraries were built with the immunoSEQ multiplex PCR assay. The study's processing was this. A statistical classification framework was built for diagnosing cytomegalovirus status from the catalog of TCR beta chain sequences. The source is immuneACCESS, and TCRdb retained only in-frame sequences with V and J called. Part of the clones is not carried over; for the studies checked, unresolved V genes explain less than half of this, and the remainder is unexplained. V and J calls and clone size are those listed in that table; D and trimming were worked out from the DNA. Counted in this sample were approximately 150,000 clones; approximately 90% of them appeared once. The ten largest account for around 0.7% of the sample. This sample stems from a study of cytomegalovirus exposure and HLA in healthy donors (dated by TCRdb to about 2017). For the wider study: According to a later analysis, one platform produced both the roughly 120 validation repertoires and the 670 or so repertoires of the first cohort. The study was designed to test whether signatures of past pathogen exposure could be identified by cataloging public T cell receptors. A separate validation cohort of 100 to 150 different subjects was used in addition to the 666-subject first cohort. To predict cytomegalovirus infection status, the study combined high-throughput TCR immunosequencing, statistical association of individual TCRs with disease status, and machine learning.

Separate from the approximately 700-subject first cohort, the validation cohort of about 130 subjects was the group to which the donors belonged. Including cysteine and phenylalanine, the CDR3 has 16 amino acids. Only the CDR3 DNA is retained, 48 bases long and in frame from the first base. The germline V gene encodes CDR1 MDHEN and CDR2 SYDVKM. Relative to germline, V is missing 1 base and J is missing 4 bases, with 9 bases of the junction outside any gene match. Broad study findings and their caveats: Most TCR sequences were seen in very few donors, while some public TCRs were found in many individuals. Three of the identified cytomegalovirus-associated TCR beta chains were confirmed in vitro to be specific for cytomegalovirus antigens. The classifier was reported to diagnose cytomegalovirus status with high specificity and sensitivity in both the original cohort and the validation cohort. A total of 150 or so TCR beta chains were listed by the study as associated with cytomegalovirus. The authors suggested that the approach could potentially be generalized to other disease states and immunological phenotypes. A later analysis found that TCRs clustered in the first cohort also tended to co-occur in the 100 to 150 validation repertoires, with approximately 95% of cluster scores above 0. The validation cohort had no HLA typing available for a later analysis, so co-occurrence within that cohort was assessed over all 120 or so repertoires.

This TCR derives from a man aged 18 to 29 in good health and CMV-seronegative. The chain joins TRBV28 to TRBJ1-2; TRBD1 lines up with 7 middle nucleotides. The sample comprised PBMCs. For the CDR3, the sequence is CASSLSTGSGLYGYTF. Read as DNA, the sequence is TGTGCCAGCAGTTTATCGACAGGGTCGGGCCTCTATGGCTACACCTTC.